A single sample gave rise to the 23 T cell receptor beta chains below, sequenced in a study of OX40 agonist ivuxolimab in advanced cancers. The data were produced by immunoSEQ multiplex PCR, yet TCRdb's version contains in-frame clones alone and is incomplete. The sample carries about 84,000 clones, about 90% recorded once. Material: CD4+ or CD8+ T cells sorted from blood, obtained in a trial of the OX40 agonist ivuxolimab. These receptors were obtained from an adult with an advanced solid tumor such as melanoma, head and neck, liver or kidney cancer.

This clone was observed once. The V gene is TRBV6-6, the J gene TRBJ2-7; TRBD1 matches at 7 bases. The V and J ends lost 2 bases and 5 bases, in that order; junction bases with no gene match: 6. CDR3 length: 14 residues. Per germline, CDR1 MNHNY and CDR2 SVGAGI (reference sequence). This chain's CDR3 is CASSYGRGQDEQYF. DNA for the CDR3: TGTGCCAGCAGTTACGGAAGGGGGCAGGACGAGCAGTACTTC.

As to this clone: Distinct nucleotide sequences in the sample also encode this CDR3. The chain recombines TRBV28 with TRBJ1-1, with D unresolved. Trimming shortened V by 5 bases and J by 8 bases, and 9 bases separated the two germline ends. The length of the CDR3 is 11 residues. Germline CDR1 and CDR2: MDHEN and SYDVKM. The CDR3 sequence is CASSSVGEAFF. The DNA for the CDR3 is TGTGCCAGCAGTAGCGTCGGGGAAGCTTTCTTT.

The chain joins TRBV29-1 to TRBJ2-2, with 12 bases matching TRBD2. This CDR3 comprises 17 residues. Unmatched junction bases numbered 7, after V lost 5 bases and J lost 0 bases. The germline gives CDR1 SQVTM, CDR2 ANQGSEA. CDR3 sequence reads: CSVSGTSGQTNTGELFF. DNA of the CDR3: TGCAGCGTTTCCGGGACTAGCGGGCAAACGAACACCGGGGAGCTGTTTTTT.

The V gene is TRBV5-5, the J gene TRBJ2-3, with 11 bases that match TRBD2. Germline lookup yields CDR1 SGHKS and CDR2 YYEKEE (reference sequence). The V gene end was trimmed by 1 base and the J gene end by 10 bases; junction bases not matched to a gene: 5. The CDR3 sequence is 14 residues long. Here the CDR3 reads CASSLLTSGMAQYF. CDR3 bases: TGTGCCAGCAGCTTGCTGACTAGCGGGATGGCGCAGTATTTT.

The rearrangement links TRBV4-1 to TRBJ2-1, with D tentatively TRBD2 (6 bases). The CDR3 has 17 amino acids. The V gene's germline CDR1 is MGHRA and CDR2 YSYEKL. The germline V and J ends were trimmed by 0 bases and 4 bases, with 16 bases remaining between them. This chain's CDR3 is CASSQEGGGATYNEQFF. The DNA of the CDR3 is TGCGCCAGCAGCCAAGAGGGGGGTGGGGCTACATACAATGAGCAGTTCTTC.

This chain joins TRBV30 and TRBJ1-6; D possibly corresponds to TRBD1 (5 bases). V lost 1 base and J 7 bases, leaving 8 bases between the germline ends. The CDR3 runs to 13 residues. Germline V lookup: CDR1 GTSNPN, CDR2 SVGIG (reference sequence). CDR3 sequence (DNA): TGTGCCTGGAGTGGACAGACCAATTCACCCCTCCACTTT. The encoded protein is CAWSGQTNSPLHF.

This chain links TRBV4-1 with TRBJ1-6; D uncertain. The CDR3 is 18 residues long. The germline V gene encodes CDR1 MGHRA and CDR2 YSYEKL. Trimming shortened V by 1 base and J by 2 bases, and 15 bases separated the two germline ends. CDR3 in amino acids: CASSQASRRGAYNSPLHF. CDR3 nucleotide sequence: TGCGCCAGCAGCCAAGCTAGCAGGAGAGGCGCCTATAATTCACCCCTCCACTTT.

The gene calls are TRBV27 and TRBJ2-7; maybe TRBD1 (6 bases). CDR1 and CDR2 from the germline V gene are MNHEY and SMNVEV (reference sequence). The CDR3 totals 14 residues. Between the trimmed V and J ends, which lost 5 bases and 0 bases, there was a span of 11 bases. In DNA, the CDR3 is TGTGCCAGCAGTACACCGACAGGCTCCTACGAGCAGTACTTC. Its protein product is CASSTPTGSYEQYF.

This chain connects TRBV5-4 to TRBJ1-6; unclear D gene. This CDR3 has 12 residues. Germline-derived CDR1 and CDR2 are SGHNT and YYREEE (reference sequence). V lost 0 bases and J 13 bases, leaving 8 bases between the germline ends. CDR3 sequence (DNA): TGTGCCAGCAGCTTGGATGGGGTTCCCCTCCACTTT. The encoded protein is CASSLDGVPLHF.

The genes are TRBV11-2 and TRBJ2-5; possible D gene TRBD2, 6 bases. Germline loops: CDR1 SGHAT, CDR2 FQNNGV. The V and J ends lost 5 bases and 3 bases respectively, with 13 bases between them. There are 14 residues in the CDR3. The CDR3: CASSLAWTKETQYF. CDR3 nucleotides: TGTGCCAGCAGCCTAGCGTGGACTAAAGAGACCCAGTACTTC.

The V call is TRBV2, the J call TRBJ2-2; TRBD1 matches 8 bases. CDR1 and CDR2 (germline): SNHLY, FYNNEI. With 7 bases clipped from V and 4 bases from J, the junction kept 14 bases outside the gene matches. This CDR3 region has 17 residues. The CDR3 coding sequence is TGTGCCAGCAAAGCGGACAGGGTGGTCGCCGCCACCGGGGAGCTGTTTTTT. Its translation is CASKADRVVAATGELFF.

CDR3: CSVEGLPSTDTQYF. In DNA form, the CDR3 reads TGCAGCGTTGAAGGTCTTCCTAGCACAGATACGCAGTATTTT. The chain recombines TRBV29-1 with TRBJ2-3; no firm D call. Trimming took off 1 base at V and 0 bases at J, with 8 bases between the two ends. CDR1 is SQVTM and CDR2 is ANQGSEA in the germline V gene. This CDR3 has 14 residues.

The chain employs TRBV19 and TRBJ2-2, with D possibly being TRBD1 or TRBD2 (6 bases each). The V gene's germline CDR1 is LNHDA and CDR2 SQIVND (reference sequence). The ends were cut back, 5 bases at V and 4 bases at J, with 20 bases in the middle. CDR3 size: 17 residues. CDR3 bases: TGTGCCAGTAGTCCCTTGCGAGGGGGGATTGGCACCGGGGAGCTGTTTTTT. Amino acid sequence: CASSPLRGGIGTGELFF. The full variable domain, its missing parts supplied by reference TRBV19 and TRBJ2-2, is DGGITQSPKYLFRKEGQNVTLSCEQNLNHDAMYWYRQDPGQGLRLIYYSQIVNDFQKGDIAEGYSVSREKKESFPLTVTSAQKNPTAFYLCASSPLRGGIGTGELFFGEGSRLTVL.

The J gene is TRBJ1-3, the V gene TRBV19; no reliable D call. The CDR3 is made up of 14 amino acids. The V gene lost 6 bases and the J gene lost 2 bases, with 11 bases spanning the gap. Per the germline V gene, CDR1 is LNHDA and CDR2 is SQIVND (reference sequence). CDR3 region: CASSPAVTGNTIYF. The CDR3 bases are TGTGCCAGTAGCCCGGCAGTGACTGGAAACACCATATATTTT.

The chain recombines TRBV29-1 with TRBJ2-2, with D perhaps being TRBD1 or TRBD2 (5 bases each). The V and J ends lost 4 bases and 8 bases respectively, with 11 bases between them. The CDR3 spans 12 residues. Germline loops: CDR1 SQVTM, CDR2 ANQGSEA. In DNA, the CDR3 is TGCAGCGTTGGGGACGGGCGGGGGGAGCTGTTTTTT. Residues: CSVGDGRGELFF.

This clone was detected only once. The chain employs TRBV7-8 and TRBJ2-3, with 8 bases aligning to TRBD2. The CDR3 is made up of 17 amino acids. Per germline, CDR1 SGHVS and CDR2 FQNEAQ. The V segment lost 1 base and the J segment 2 bases; nucleotides outside the gene matches: 8. The CDR3 region has the DNA TGTGCCAGCAGCTTAGGTGCGGTAGCGGGGCACACAGATACGCAGTATTTT. Its translation is CASSLGAVAGHTDTQYF.

V gene TRBV5-1 combines with J gene TRBJ2-1, with 8 positions matching TRBD1. The CDR3 has 17 residues. The trim removed 4 bases at V and 1 base at J, leaving 10 bases unmatched. Germline V gene sequence: CDR1 SGHRS, CDR2 YFSETQ. The CDR3, as DNA: TGCGCCAGCAGCCCGGCGCCAGGGGGCAGATCCTACAATGAGCAGTTCTTC. Translated: CASSPAPGGRSYNEQFF.

In the case of this clone: This specimen includes other DNA sequences encoding the same CDR3. The chain couples TRBV7-9 to TRBJ1-2; D is unclear. Trimming stripped 1 base from V and 8 bases from J, with 11 bases between. The CDR3 spans 13 residues. Germline assignment: CDR1 SEHNR and CDR2 FQNEAQ (reference sequence). CDR3 residues: CASSLGRRGGYTF. The CDR3 region has the DNA TGTGCCAGCAGCTTAGGCAGAAGAGGAGGCTACACCTTC.

V and J are TRBV11-2 and TRBJ1-1; D remains unclear. The CDR3 sequence is 11 residues long. Germline V lookup: CDR1 SGHAT, CDR2 FQNNGV. Deletions cut 2 bases from V and 7 bases from J, with 5 bases between. The CDR3 DNA is TGTGCCAGCAGCTTAAGGGATGAAGCTTTCTTT. This gives the protein CASSLRDEAFF.

This chain links TRBV19 with TRBJ2-2, with D tentatively TRBD1 (5 bases). Germline V gene sequence: CDR1 LNHDA, CDR2 SQIVND (reference sequence). The CDR3 spans 13 residues. V shed 5 bases and J shed 6 bases, with 10 bases lying between them. The CDR3 DNA reads TGTGCCAGTAGTGGGTTGGGGCCCGGGGAGCTGTTTTTT. Translation: CASSGLGPGELFF.

The V gene is TRBV7-9, the J gene TRBJ2-7; a weak D match, TRBD1 (8 bases). The V end lost 7 bases, the J end lost 6 bases, and 16 bases lay between the germline ends. The CDR3 contains 13 residues. Germline loops: CDR1 SEHNR, CDR2 FQNEAQ (reference sequence). This chain's CDR3 is CASNTQGGAEQYF. The CDR3 DNA is TGTGCCAGCAACACACAGGGGGGGGCCGAGCAGTACTTC.

This sequence joins TRBV11-3 and TRBJ2-5; D not certain. Germline CDR1 is SGHNT and CDR2 is YENEEA. V was clipped by 2 bases and J by 5 bases, with 9 bases between them. This CDR3 contains 13 residues. In DNA form, the CDR3 reads TGTGCCAGCAGCTTACTTCGGTGGGAGACCCAGTACTTC. As protein: CASSLLRWETQYF.

About this clone: This sample includes further DNA sequences coding for the same CDR3. CDR3 nucleotide sequence: TGTGCCAGTAGGCAGGGCAATCAGCCCCAGCATTTT. This translates into CASRQGNQPQHF. The chain is built from TRBV19 and TRBJ1-5; D uncertain. The germline V gene encodes CDR1 LNHDA and CDR2 SQIVND (reference sequence). Trimming shortened V by 6 bases and J by 2 bases, and 5 bases separated the two germline ends. This CDR3 is 12 amino acids long. Full variable domain (outside the CDR3, taken from reference TRBV19 and TRBJ1-5): DGGITQSPKYLFRKEGQNVTLSCEQNLNHDAMYWYRQDPGQGLRLIYYSQIVNDFQKGDIAEGYSVSREKKESFPLTVTSAQKNPTAFYLCASRQGNQPQHFGDGTRLSIL.